These T cell receptor beta chains were read from a single sample in a study of response to subunit inactivated influenza vaccine. TCRdb ran MiXCR on the RT-PCR reads and lists one entry per CDR3 protein. The sample has 860,000 or so distinct CDR3 sequences; over 20% are singletons. The sample in question was PBMCs from blood, obtained about 5 days after vaccination. These receptor sequences come from a middle-aged man who received an inactivated influenza vaccine. Both conserved end residues are part of each CDR3. D genes are given only for firm matches. A row's size may be missing; if present it is once, few, many or a size class.

cdr3_nt,cdr3_aa,v_call,d_call,j_call,clone_size
TGTGCCAGCTCACCTAGGACAGGGGAAGAAAAACTGTTTTTT,CASSPRTGEEKLFF,TRBV18,TRBD1,TRBJ1-4,NA
TGCAGCGTTGCTCTAGCGGGAGGGTATAATGAGCAGTTCTTC,CSVALAGGYNEQFF,TRBV29-1,TRBD2,TRBJ2-1,NA
TGTGCCAGCAGTCCCACTAGCGTCCATGAGCAGTTCTTC,CASSPTSVHEQFF,TRBV28,TRBD2,TRBJ2-1,NA
TGCAGTGCTAGAAAAAGCGACTCCTACGAGCAGTACTTC,CSARKSDSYEQYF,TRBV20-1,NA,TRBJ2-7,NA
TGCAGTGCCGTACCGGGACTAGCGGGAGGGCCCGAGAGCACAGATACGCAGTATTTT,CSAVPGLAGGPESTDTQYF,TRBV20-1,TRBD2,TRBJ2-3,few
TGCAGTGCTAGAGGGTTAGCAGCCCACTCCTACAATGAGCAGTTCTTC,CSARGLAAHSYNEQFF,TRBV20-1,NA,TRBJ2-1,NA
TGTGCCAGCAGTACACGACGGCGGCTGAACACTGAAGCTTTCTTT,CASSTRRRLNTEAFF,TRBV12-3/TRBV12-4,NA,TRBJ1-1,few
TGCAGTGCTAGAGATCGACTAGCGGGAGTGGGTGAGCAGTTCTTC,CSARDRLAGVGEQFF,TRBV20-1,TRBD2,TRBJ2-1,many
TGTGCCAGCAGCCAAGAAAAGGGACGCATGAACACTGAAGCTTTCTTT,CASSQEKGRMNTEAFF,TRBV3-1,NA,TRBJ1-1,NA
TGTGCCAGCAGCTTCCGACCGACTAGCACAGATACGCAGTATTTT,CASSFRPTSTDTQYF,TRBV7-2,NA,TRBJ2-3,few
TGTGCCATCAGTGAGGAGAGGGGCTACGAGCAGTACTTC,CAISEERGYEQYF,TRBV10-3,NA,TRBJ2-7,NA
TGTGCCAGCAGCGTATCGAACACTGAAGCTTTCTTT,CASSVSNTEAFF,TRBV7-9,NA,TRBJ1-1,NA
TGTGCCATCAGCGTTCCCCAGGGATGGAATGAGCAGTTCTTC,CAISVPQGWNEQFF,TRBV10-3,NA,TRBJ2-1,few
TGTGCCAGCAGTGAAGTCGGGGCGGGACGGATGAACACTGAAGCTTTCTTT,CASSEVGAGRMNTEAFF,TRBV25-1,NA,TRBJ1-1,NA
TGCAGTGCTTCCCGGGTGTCTGAAGCTTTCTTT,CSASRVSEAFF,TRBV20-1,NA,TRBJ1-1,NA
TGTGCCACCAGAGATAGCGGGGGGAAAGAGACCCAGTACTTC,CATRDSGGKETQYF,TRBV15,TRBD2,TRBJ2-5,many
TGCAGCGTTGAGGCCGCATCTTGGGGCGGTGGGAGCTATGGCTACACCTTC,CSVEAASWGGGSYGYTF,TRBV29-1,NA,TRBJ1-2,few
TGTGCCAGCAGCTTAAACAGGGCAGAGACCCAGTACTTC,CASSLNRAETQYF,TRBV7-6,NA,TRBJ2-5,few
TGTGCCAGCAGCCGTTCCCTAGCGGGGGGACCTTACAATGAGCAGTTCTTC,CASSRSLAGGPYNEQFF,TRBV4-2,TRBD2,TRBJ2-1,few
TGTGCCAGCAGCCCGGACGGAGTCAATACGCAGTATTTT,CASSPDGVNTQYF,TRBV7-2,NA,TRBJ2-3,NA
TGTGCCAGCAGTTTAGGCGGTTTTCTGAGGGGGCCCTCCTACGAGCAGTACTTC,CASSLGGFLRGPSYEQYF,TRBV12-3/TRBV12-4,TRBD1,TRBJ2-7,NA
TGTGCCAGCAGTTCCCGACAGGGGGTGGGAGGCTACACCTTC,CASSSRQGVGGYTF,TRBV12-3/TRBV12-4,TRBD1,TRBJ1-2,many
TGTGCCAGCAGCAAACAGGCCTATCAGGGGGATACGCAGTATTTT,CASSKQAYQGDTQYF,TRBV7-3,NA,TRBJ2-3,NA
TGCGCCAGCAGTGATCTTGGACAAAACACAGATACGCAGTATTTT,CASSDLGQNTDTQYF,TRBV5-1,NA,TRBJ2-3,few
TGTGCCAGCAGTTCCCGGGCCAGCACAGATACGCAGTATTTT,CASSSRASTDTQYF,TRBV12-3/TRBV12-4,NA,TRBJ2-3,few
TGCAGTGCTAGTCCGGGACTAGGGATCTCCTACGAGCAGTACTTC,CSASPGLGISYEQYF,TRBV20-1,TRBD2,TRBJ2-7,NA
TGTGCCAGCAGCTTAATGGGGGCAAACTACAATGAGCAGTTCTTC,CASSLMGANYNEQFF,TRBV7-2,NA,TRBJ2-1,NA
TGTGCCAGCGCGGGTGGTCGACTTTATTCACCCCTCCACTTT,CASAGGRLYSPLHF,TRBV14,NA,TRBJ1-6,NA
TGTGCCAGCAGCCTCGGGGGGTCCCCGAGCACAGATACGCAGTATTTT,CASSLGGSPSTDTQYF,TRBV12-3/TRBV12-4,TRBD2,TRBJ2-3,NA
TGTGCCATACGGTCGGTGACGGACACTGAAGCTTTCTTT,CAIRSVTDTEAFF,TRBV10-3,NA,TRBJ1-1,NA
TGTGCCAGCTCACCCCGACAGATTATGAACACTGAAGCTTTCTTT,CASSPRQIMNTEAFF,TRBV18,NA,TRBJ1-1,few
TGCGCCAGCAGCTTTCAAGCTCCAGATACGCAGTATTTT,CASSFQAPDTQYF,TRBV5-1,NA,TRBJ2-3,NA
TGTGCCAGCAGCAGAACTAGCGGGGGAGGTACCTACAATGAGCAGTTCTTC,CASSRTSGGGTYNEQFF,TRBV7-6,TRBD2,TRBJ2-1,few
TGTGCCAGCAGCCCACCCACCTTTGGGACAGGGTACAATGAGCAGTTCTTC,CASSPPTFGTGYNEQFF,TRBV11-2,TRBD1,TRBJ2-1,few
TGTGCCAGCAGCCAAGATCTAACACCTCACAATGAGCAGTTCTTC,CASSQDLTPHNEQFF,TRBV4-2,NA,TRBJ2-1,few
TGTGCCAGCAGTTTAGGGGGGTCCGGGACCATATATTTT,CASSLGGSGTIYF,TRBV12-3/TRBV12-4,NA,TRBJ1-3,NA
TGCGCCAGCAGCTTGAGGGGGCATAGCGGGGAGCTGTTTTTT,CASSLRGHSGELFF,TRBV5-1,TRBD1,TRBJ2-2,NA
TGTGCCAGCAGCTTAGCGGGGACGGAAAACTATGGCTACACCTTC,CASSLAGTENYGYTF,TRBV7-2,NA,TRBJ1-2,few
TGTGCCACCAGCGGGTCCTTCGAGCGGGGGGGCGTGGAGACCCAGTACTTC,CATSGSFERGGVETQYF,TRBV15,TRBD2,TRBJ2-5,NA
TGCAGCGTTGAGGACAGGGCTGGGCAGCAGTACTTC,CSVEDRAGQQYF,TRBV29-1,TRBD1,TRBJ2-7,few
TGTGCCAGCAGCTTGACGGGCGGTTCCCAAGAGACCCAGTACTTC,CASSLTGGSQETQYF,TRBV5-5,NA,TRBJ2-5,NA
TGCGCCAGCAGCCAGAGCGATTCACCCCTCCACTTT,CASSQSDSPLHF,TRBV4-1,NA,TRBJ1-6,many
TGTGCCAGCAGTTCCGCAGGGGCGACCCAGCCCCAGCATTTT,CASSSAGATQPQHF,TRBV6-5,NA,TRBJ1-5,few
TGTGCCATCAGTGGTGGTGGCGGGGCAGGCATGGATGGCTACACCTTC,CAISGGGGAGMDGYTF,TRBV10-3,NA,TRBJ1-2,few
TGTGCCAGCATCGGAAAACAGGATTTGGGTACTGAAGCTTTCTTT,CASIGKQDLGTEAFF,TRBV6-1,NA,TRBJ1-1,few
TGTGCCAGCAGCTTTCCCGACAGGAAGAACACTGAAGCTTTCTTT,CASSFPDRKNTEAFF,TRBV5-6,NA,TRBJ1-1,many
TGTGCCAGCAGCTTAGCGGGACTAGCGGGGGGTTGGTTCTTC,CASSLAGLAGGWFF,TRBV7-9,TRBD2,TRBJ2-1,NA
TGTGCCAGCAGCTCGGGTTCGAGCTCCTACAATGAGCAGTTCTTC,CASSSGSSSYNEQFF,TRBV9,NA,TRBJ2-1,many
TGTGCCAGCAGGCGGGACGGACTCTATGGCTACACCTTC,CASRRDGLYGYTF,TRBV7-9,NA,TRBJ1-2,NA
TGTGCCAGCAGTTACAAGGCGGGGACTTCGGCGTGGGACACCGGGGAGCTGTTTTTT,CASSYKAGTSAWDTGELFF,TRBV6-2/TRBV6-3,NA,TRBJ2-2,once
TGTACCACCAGTGATTTCCCTAGCTCGGAGACCCAGTACTTC,CTTSDFPSSETQYF,TRBV24-1,NA,TRBJ2-5,NA
TGCAGTGCTAGAGATGGGAGGGAGGCCCTCACAGATACGCAGTATTTT,CSARDGREALTDTQYF,TRBV20-1,TRBD2,TRBJ2-3,few
TGTGCCAGCAAGAGACAGACCTCTGGAAACACCATATATTTT,CASKRQTSGNTIYF,TRBV6-1,NA,TRBJ1-3,few
TGTGCCATCATGGCGGGGGGGTCGAACACCGGGGAGCTGTTTTTT,CAIMAGGSNTGELFF,TRBV10-3,TRBD2,TRBJ2-2,few
TGTGCCAGCAGCCAAGGGATTAGCTACGAGCAGTACTTC,CASSQGISYEQYF,TRBV4-2,NA,TRBJ2-7,NA
TGTGCCAGCAGCGTCGTGCTAGCGGGGGGGGCCTACTACAATGAGCAGTTCTTC,CASSVVLAGGAYYNEQFF,TRBV7-2,TRBD2,TRBJ2-1,NA
TGTGCCAGCAGTTACTCATCTGACTCCTACGAGCAGTACTTC,CASSYSSDSYEQYF,TRBV6-5,NA,TRBJ2-7,NA
TGTGCCAGCACCCTGGCCGGGACCAACAATGAGCAGTTCTTC,CASTLAGTNNEQFF,TRBV12-3/TRBV12-4,NA,TRBJ2-1,NA